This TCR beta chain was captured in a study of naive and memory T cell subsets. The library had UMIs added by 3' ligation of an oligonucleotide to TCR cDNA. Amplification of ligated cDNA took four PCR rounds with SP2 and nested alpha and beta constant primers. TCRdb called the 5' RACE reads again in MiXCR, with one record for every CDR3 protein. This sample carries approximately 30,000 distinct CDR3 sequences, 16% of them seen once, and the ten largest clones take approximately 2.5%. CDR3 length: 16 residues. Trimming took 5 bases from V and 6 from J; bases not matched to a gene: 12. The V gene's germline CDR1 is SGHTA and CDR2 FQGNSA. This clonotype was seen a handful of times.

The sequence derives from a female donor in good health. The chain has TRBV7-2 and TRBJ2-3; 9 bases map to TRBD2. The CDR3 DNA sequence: TGTGCCAGCAGCCCCCGGCTAGCGGGGAAGATTGATACGCAGTATTTT. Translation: CASSPRLAGKIDTQYF. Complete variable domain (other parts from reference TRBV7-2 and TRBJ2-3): GAGVSQSPSNKVTEKGKDVELRCDPISGHTALYWYRQSLGQGLEFLIYFQGNSAPDKSGLPSDRFSAERTGGSVSTLTIQRTQQEDSAVYLCASSPRLAGKIDTQYFGPGTRLTVL.